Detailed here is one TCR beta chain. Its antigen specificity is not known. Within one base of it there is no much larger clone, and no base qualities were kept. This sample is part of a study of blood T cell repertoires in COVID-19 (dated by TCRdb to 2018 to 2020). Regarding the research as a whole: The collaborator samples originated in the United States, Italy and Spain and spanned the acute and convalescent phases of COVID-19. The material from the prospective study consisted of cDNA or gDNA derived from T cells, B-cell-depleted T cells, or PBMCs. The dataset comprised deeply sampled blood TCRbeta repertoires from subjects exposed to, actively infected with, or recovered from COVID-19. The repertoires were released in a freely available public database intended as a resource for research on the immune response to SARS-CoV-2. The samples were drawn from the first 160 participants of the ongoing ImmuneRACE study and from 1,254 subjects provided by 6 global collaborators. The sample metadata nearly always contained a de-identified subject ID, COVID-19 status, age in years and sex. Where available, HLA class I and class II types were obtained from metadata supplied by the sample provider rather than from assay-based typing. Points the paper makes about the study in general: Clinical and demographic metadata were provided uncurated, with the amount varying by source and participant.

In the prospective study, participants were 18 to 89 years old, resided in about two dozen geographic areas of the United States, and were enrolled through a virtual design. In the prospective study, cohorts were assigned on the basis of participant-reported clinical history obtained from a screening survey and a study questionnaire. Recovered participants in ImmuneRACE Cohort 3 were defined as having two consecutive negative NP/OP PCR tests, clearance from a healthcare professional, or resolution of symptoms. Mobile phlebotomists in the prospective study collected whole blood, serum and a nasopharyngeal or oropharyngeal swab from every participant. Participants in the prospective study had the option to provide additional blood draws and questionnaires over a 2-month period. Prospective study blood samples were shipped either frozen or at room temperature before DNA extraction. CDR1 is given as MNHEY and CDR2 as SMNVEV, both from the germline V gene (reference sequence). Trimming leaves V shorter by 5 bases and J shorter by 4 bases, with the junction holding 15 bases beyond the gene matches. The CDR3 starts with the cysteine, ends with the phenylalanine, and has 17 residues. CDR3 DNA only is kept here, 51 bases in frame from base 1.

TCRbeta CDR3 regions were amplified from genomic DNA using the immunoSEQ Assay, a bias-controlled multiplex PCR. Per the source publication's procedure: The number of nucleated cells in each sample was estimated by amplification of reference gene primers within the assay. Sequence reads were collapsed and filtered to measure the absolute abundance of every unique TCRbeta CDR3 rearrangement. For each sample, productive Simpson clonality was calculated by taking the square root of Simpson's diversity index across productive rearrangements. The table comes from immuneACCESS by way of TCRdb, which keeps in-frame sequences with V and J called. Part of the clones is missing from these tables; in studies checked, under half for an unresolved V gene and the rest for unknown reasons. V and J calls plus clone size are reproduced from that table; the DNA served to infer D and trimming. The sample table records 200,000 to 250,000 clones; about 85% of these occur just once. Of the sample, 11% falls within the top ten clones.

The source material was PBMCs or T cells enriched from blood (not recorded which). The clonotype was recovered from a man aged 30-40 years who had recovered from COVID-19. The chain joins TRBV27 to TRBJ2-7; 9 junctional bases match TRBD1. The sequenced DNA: TGTGCCAGCAGTCCACAGCGGACAGGGGTTGGCCTTTACGAGCAGTACTTC. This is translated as CASSPQRTGVGLYEQYF.